This TCR beta chain was sequenced in a study of Tregs in tolerant kidney transplant recipients. Mixed chimerism was transient after nonmyeloablative marrow transplants from related graft donors. Unstimulated Tregs (CD4+CD25+CD127-) and CD4+CD25- non-Tregs were sorted from PBMCs. Comment on this clone: Antigen: not known.

Assay used: immunoSEQ multiplex PCR; TCRdb lists only in-frame clones, some missing. The sample table includes nearly 15,000 clones. The study, taken as a whole, reports: Changing PCR primers prevented nucleotide comparison between some patients' samples. Biological reproducibility was not directly addressed in this study. The small number of patients limits these findings pending further validation.

The source of this sequence is a human patient who received a combined kidney and bone marrow transplant. Part of the T cells may come from the graft donor. The sample in question was CD4+ T cells from blood (PBMCs), obtained 12 months after the transplant.

The CDR3 protein is CASSLGSGVQETQYF. CDR3 DNA (partial): TGCGCCAGCAGCTTGGGATCGGGGGTCCAAGAGACC. The rearrangement links TRBV5-1 to TRBJ2-5; TRBD2 is a possible D gene (6 bases). From the germline J gene comes the end of the CDR3, since the read stops 3 residues before it. The CDR3 loop spans 15 amino acids. CDR1 SGHRS and CDR2 YFSETQ come from the germline V gene. V was shortened by 0 bases and J by 1 base, with 10 bases between the two germline ends.